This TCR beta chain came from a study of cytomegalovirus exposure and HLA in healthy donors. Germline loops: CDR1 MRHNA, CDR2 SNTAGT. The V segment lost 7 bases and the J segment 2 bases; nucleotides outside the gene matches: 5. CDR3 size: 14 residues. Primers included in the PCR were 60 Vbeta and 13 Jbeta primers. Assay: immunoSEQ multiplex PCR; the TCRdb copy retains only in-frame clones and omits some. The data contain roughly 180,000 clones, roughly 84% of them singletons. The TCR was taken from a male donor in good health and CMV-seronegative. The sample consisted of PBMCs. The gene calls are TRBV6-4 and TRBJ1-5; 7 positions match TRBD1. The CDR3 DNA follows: TGTGCCAGCACCGCCAGGGGGGGCAATCAGCCCCAGCATTTT. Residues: CASTARGGNQPQHF.